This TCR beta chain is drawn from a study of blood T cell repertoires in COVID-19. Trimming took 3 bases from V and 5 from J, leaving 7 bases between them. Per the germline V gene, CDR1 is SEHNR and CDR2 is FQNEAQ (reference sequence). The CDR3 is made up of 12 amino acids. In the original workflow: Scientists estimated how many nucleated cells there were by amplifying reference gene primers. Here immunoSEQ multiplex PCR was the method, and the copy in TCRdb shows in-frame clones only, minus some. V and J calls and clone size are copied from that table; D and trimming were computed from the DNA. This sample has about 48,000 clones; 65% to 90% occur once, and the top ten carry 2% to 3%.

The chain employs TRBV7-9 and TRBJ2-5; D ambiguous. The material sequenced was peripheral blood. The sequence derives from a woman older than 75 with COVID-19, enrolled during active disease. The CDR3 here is CASSFVSETQYF. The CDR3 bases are TGTGCCAGCAGCTTTGTCTCGGAGACCCAGTACTTC.